A single sample is the source of the 19 T cell receptor beta chains below, sequenced in a study of T cells after posttransplantation cyclophosphamide. Profiling relied on immunoSEQ multiplex PCR, and the TCRdb table lists in-frame clones only, not all of them. The sample includes roughly 49,000 clones, around 83% of them seen just once. The sequenced sample consisted of PBMCs. These receptors were taken from a young man with a blood cancer, CMV-positive, and with a related stem cell donor.

The chain recombines TRBV2 with TRBJ2-5; TRBD2 agrees at 8 bases. This CDR3 contains 15 residues. J lost 4 bases, V lost 6 bases, and 10 bases had no gene match. The germline CDR1 and CDR2 sequences are SNHLY and FYNNEI. The CDR3 is CASRVSGIVVETQYF. The CDR3 nucleotides read TGTGCCAGCAGAGTTAGCGGGATAGTTGTAGAGACCCAGTACTTC.

The rearrangement joins TRBV7-2 to TRBJ2-1; 9 nucleotides line up with TRBD2. J was trimmed by 8 bases and V by 8 bases; bases with no gene match: 7. The V gene's germline CDR1 is SGHTA and CDR2 FQGNSA. The CDR3 contains 13 residues. CDR3 bases: TGTGCCAGCGGGCGGGGGGGCAGCGATGAGCAGTTCTTC. Translated: CASGRGGSDEQFF.

The chain couples TRBV29-1 to TRBJ2-2; the D is unclear. CDR1 SQVTM and CDR2 ANQGSEA come from the germline V gene. V lost 6 bases to trimming and J lost 6 bases, with 8 bases between them. This CDR3 contains 11 residues. Written as DNA, the CDR3 is TGCAGCGTCATTACGGCCGGGGAGCTGTTTTTT. Translated: CSVITAGELFF.

This chain uses TRBV2 with TRBJ2-3, with 9 nucleotides matching TRBD1. Trimming removed 6 bases from V and 4 bases from J; junction bases left unmatched: 8. The CDR3 is 15 residues long. The germline V gene encodes CDR1 SNHLY and CDR2 FYNNEI. Here the CDR3 reads CASRLRTGEADTQYF. CDR3 sequence (DNA): TGTGCCAGCAGACTTAGGACAGGGGAGGCAGATACGCAGTATTTT.

The chain couples TRBV27 to TRBJ1-4; 8 nucleotides agree with TRBD1. This CDR3 has 15 residues. Per germline, CDR1 MNHEY and CDR2 SMNVEV (reference sequence). Trimming took 7 bases from V and 2 from J; bases not matched to a gene: 6. The CDR3 sequence is CASTRTGLTNEKLFF. As DNA, the CDR3 is TGTGCCAGCACTCGGACAGGGCTGACTAATGAAAAACTGTTTTTT.

This chain links TRBV7-9 with TRBJ2-3; maybe TRBD2 (5 bases). The CDR3 spans 14 residues. Trimming cost V 5 bases and J 2 bases, with 11 bases left between them. CDR1 and CDR2 from the germline V gene are SEHNR and FQNEAQ (reference sequence). The CDR3 sequence is CASSVSSNTDTQYF. CDR3 nucleotide sequence: TGTGCCAGCAGCGTATCTAGCAACACAGATACGCAGTATTTT.

The chain carries TRBV7-9 and TRBJ1-2; 7 nucleotides align to TRBD1. The germline gives CDR1 SEHNR, CDR2 FQNEAQ (reference sequence). Trimming took 8 bases from V and 4 from J; bases not matched to a gene: 16. This CDR3 is 16 amino acids long. In nucleotides, the CDR3 is TGTGCCAGCGGGGACACTTTATCAGGACAGGTCTATGGCTACACCTTC. It encodes CASGDTLSGQVYGYTF.

The V gene is TRBV28, the J gene TRBJ2-3, with D maybe TRBD2 (5 bases). V lost 3 bases to trimming and J lost 5 bases, with 9 bases between them. The CDR3 runs 13 residues. Germline loops: CDR1 MDHEN, CDR2 SYDVKM. The DNA of the CDR3 is TGTGCCAGCAGTTTCGGACTCGGAGATACGCAGTATTTT. Its translation: CASSFGLGDTQYF.

This clone was counted once. The chain couples TRBV7-2 to TRBJ2-7, with TRBD1 matching over 9 bases. Trimming removed 5 bases from V and 0 bases from J; junction bases left unmatched: 2. The CDR3 has 14 residues. CDR1 and CDR2 from the germline V gene are SGHTA and FQGNSA. The CDR3 loop is CASSGTGSSYEQYF. The CDR3, as DNA: TGTGCCAGCAGCGGGACAGGGAGCTCCTACGAGCAGTACTTC.

The rearrangement uses TRBV6-5 and TRBJ1-5; 8 nucleotides match TRBD1. CDR1 MNHEY and CDR2 SVGAGI come from the germline V gene. Trimming at V came to 6 bases and at J to 3 bases, leaving 7 bases not matched to a gene. The CDR3 totals 15 residues. In nucleotides, the CDR3 is TGTGCCAGCAGACCAACAGGGGGGGACAATCAGCCCCAGCATTTT. This encodes CASRPTGGDNQPQHF.

Only a few counts were recorded for this clone. The chain employs TRBV28 and TRBJ1-1; the D gene is possibly TRBD1 (6 bases). CDR1 and CDR2 (germline): MDHEN, SYDVKM. Trimming shortened V by 4 bases and J by 3 bases, and 18 bases separated the two germline ends. The CDR3 contains 16 residues. CDR3 loop: CASSSLYREMDTEAFF. For the CDR3, the DNA is TGTGCCAGCAGTTCCCTATACAGGGAAATGGACACTGAAGCTTTCTTT.

The chain joins TRBV29-1 to TRBJ1-2; D not certain. This CDR3 is built from 11 residues. Germline V gene lookup returns CDR1 SQVTM and CDR2 ANQGSEA. Trimming shortened V by 4 bases and J by 4 bases, and 7 bases separated the two germline ends. Written as DNA, the CDR3 is TGCAGCGTTGCACAGCTCTATGGCTACACCTTC. Its translation is CSVAQLYGYTF.

This clone was seen a handful of times. This chain connects TRBV2 to TRBJ1-4; D may be TRBD1 (5 bases). V lost 7 bases to trimming and J lost 5 bases, with 11 bases between them. This CDR3 spans 13 amino acids. Germline V gives CDR1 SNHLY, CDR2 FYNNEI. The CDR3 DNA reads as TGTGCCAGCATCCGGGGGTACAATGAAAAACTGTTTTTT. Amino acids: CASIRGYNEKLFF.

The gene calls are TRBV5-1 and TRBJ2-2; TRBD2 aligns across 12 bases. Germline CDR1 and CDR2: SGHRS and YFSETQ. Germline trimming cut 4 bases from V and 4 bases from J; bases unmatched to any gene: 8. The CDR3 loop spans 17 amino acids. CDR3 protein: CASSQTSGRRGTGELFF. The CDR3 DNA follows: TGCGCCAGCAGCCAAACTAGCGGGAGGAGGGGCACCGGGGAGCTGTTTTTT.

The V call is TRBV27, the J call TRBJ2-1; D is perhaps TRBD1 (8 bases). The V gene's germline CDR1 is MNHEY and CDR2 SMNVEV (reference sequence). The CDR3 totals 16 residues. V shed 6 bases and J shed 6 bases, with 21 bases lying between them. The CDR3 sequence is CASSRQGTWGGNEQFF. CDR3 DNA: TGTGCCAGCAGCCGACAGGGGACTTGGGGGGGCAATGAGCAGTTCTTC.

This clone appeared a single time. The chain combines TRBV7-8 with TRBJ1-5; D is unclear. Trimming cost V 1 base and J 5 bases, with 18 bases left between them. The CDR3 extends over 17 amino acids. Germline CDR1 reads SGHVS; CDR2 reads FQNEAQ. In nucleotides, the CDR3 is TGTGCCAGCAGCTTAGGTTCAGACTCCATAAGGCATCAGCCCCAGCATTTT. Its protein is CASSLGSDSIRHQPQHF.

This sequence joins TRBV28 and TRBJ2-5; 7 bases are a match to TRBD1. The CDR3 is 15 residues long. The V and J ends lost 6 bases and 3 bases, in that order; junction bases with no gene match: 10. CDR1 and CDR2 (germline): MDHEN, SYDVKM. CDR3 loop: CASRFLGTAEETQYF. The CDR3 region has the DNA TGTGCCAGCAGGTTTCTTGGGACAGCCGAAGAGACCCAGTACTTC. The full variable domain, with the rest looked up from reference TRBV28 and TRBJ2-5, is DVKVTQSSRYLVKRTGEKVFLECVQDMDHENMFWYRQDPGLGLRLIYFSYDVKMKEKGDIPEGYSVSREKKERFSLILESASTNQTSMYLCASRFLGTAEETQYFGPGTRLLVL.

This rearrangement joins TRBV7-8 to TRBJ2-7, with 8 bases fitting TRBD1. With 5 bases clipped from V and 7 bases from J, the junction kept 10 bases outside the gene matches. The CDR3 spans 14 residues. Germline assignment: CDR1 SGHVS and CDR2 FQNEAQ. The CDR3 coding sequence is TGTGCCAGCAGCACAGCAGGGGGCATTGGGGAGCAGTACTTC. Translated: CASSTAGGIGEQYF.

The table lists this clone with a few counts. The chain combines TRBV28 with TRBJ1-2; TRBD1 matches 7 bases. The CDR3 has 14 amino acids. V trimming: 6 bases; J trimming: 8 bases; junction bases outside the gene matches: 12. In germline, CDR1 is MDHEN, CDR2 SYDVKM. The CDR3 DNA sequence: TGTGCCAGCAGAATAACAGGGGCGGTTGGGGGCTACACCTTC. Its protein product is CASRITGAVGGYTF.